The 16 T cell receptor beta chains below were found in one sample sequenced in a study of T cell responses to AZD1222 COVID-19 vaccine (dated by TCRdb to about 2021). The time point label of this sample denotes: baseline before first vaccination. The treatment or condition label here, explained by the study, means: meningococcal conjugate vaccine given as trial control. The method was the immunoSEQ multiplex PCR assay. Imported from immuneACCESS, the table was reduced by TCRdb to in-frame sequences with V and J called. These copies leave out some clones; in studies compared against another copy, an unresolved V gene accounts for under half, and the cause of the remainder is not known. The table for this sample lists 200,000 to 250,000 clones; roughly 91% of them were counted only once. More than 0.8% of the sample rests with the top ten. Sample: peripheral blood, taken on day 0 of MenACWY control vaccination. The receptors originated from an adult in good health.

V gene TRBV7-2 combines with J gene TRBJ1-2, with TRBD1 matching over 8 bases. With V trimmed by 4 bases and J by 8 bases, 12 bases remained unmatched. CDR1 and CDR2 (germline): SGHTA, FQGNSA. This CDR3 contains 15 residues. CDR3 in amino acids: CASSSRQGALRGYTF. DNA for the CDR3: TGTGCCAGCAGCTCCCGGCAGGGGGCGCTTAGGGGCTACACCTTC.

The chain couples TRBV3-1 (or the pseudogene TRBV3-2) to TRBJ1-1; no firm D call. The CDR3 extends over 14 amino acids. V lost 5 bases, J lost 1 base, and 11 bases lay in between. CDR1 is LGHDT and CDR2 is YNNKEL in the germline V gene (reference sequence). CDR3 nucleotides: TGTGCCAGCAGCATTGTGGGTGAGAACACTGAAGCTTTCTTT. As protein: CASSIVGENTEAFF.

The rearrangement uses TRBV11-2 and TRBJ2-5; 13 bases align to TRBD2. This CDR3 has 16 amino acids. Germline CDR1 reads SGHAT; CDR2 reads FQNNGV. The ends lost 5 bases at V and 1 base at J; junction bases unmatched: 4. The CDR3: CASSPGLAGVQETQYF. The CDR3 DNA follows: TGTGCCAGCAGCCCCGGACTAGCGGGGGTCCAAGAGACCCAGTACTTC.

J is TRBJ1-2 and V is TRBV12-3 or TRBV12-4, with TRBD1 identical over 8 bases. With 3 bases clipped from V and 4 bases from J, the junction kept 1 base outside the gene matches. This CDR3 has 13 residues. CDR3 DNA sequence: TGTGCCAGCAGTTTCACAGGGGGCTATGGCTACACCTTC. It codes for CASSFTGGYGYTF.

In its sample, this clone was seen a few times. The same CDR3 also results from other DNA sequences found in this sample. The V call is TRBV28, the J call TRBJ2-7; D is uncertain. V was clipped by 3 bases and J by 2 bases, with 8 bases between them. The CDR3 totals 13 residues. From germline, CDR1 is MDHEN and CDR2 SYDVKM. CDR3 amino acids: CASSLGSTYEQYF. CDR3 in DNA: TGTGCCAGCAGTTTGGGCAGCACCTACGAGCAGTACTTC.

This clone was counted a single time. CDR3 in DNA: TGTGCTAGTGGTAGGGAGTTAATCTCTCTTTACAATGAGCAGTTCTTC. Translated, it gives CASGRELISLYNEQFF. The chain uses TRBV12-5 and TRBJ2-1; weak D call: TRBD2 (5 bases). V was cut by 5 bases and J by 4 bases, with 18 bases left in between. Germline CDR1 LGHNT, CDR2 FRNRAP. The CDR3 consists of 16 residues. Full variable domain (remainder filled in from reference TRBV12-5 and TRBJ2-1): DARVTQTPRHKVTEMGQEVTMRCQPILGHNTVFWYRQTMMQGLELLAYFRNRAPLDDSGMPKDRFSAEMPDATLATLKIQPSEPRDSAVYFCASGRELISLYNEQFFGPGTRLTVL.

The rearrangement uses TRBV6-5 and TRBJ2-7, with D possibly being TRBD1 (6 bases). This CDR3 is 13 amino acids long. Trimming shortened V by 0 bases and J by 5 bases, and 8 bases separated the two germline ends. Germline CDR1 is MNHEY and CDR2 is SVGAGI. As DNA, the CDR3 is TGTGCCAGCAGTTACTCGAACAGGGACGAGCAGTACTTC. Translation: CASSYSNRDEQYF.

Written as DNA, the CDR3 is TGTGCCAGTAGTATATCGGGCCGAAGCGGGGGCGACGAGCAGTACTTC. Translation: CASSISGRSGGDEQYF. The chain has TRBV19 and TRBJ2-7, with 8 bases identical to TRBD2. V lost 2 bases, J lost 5 bases, and 11 bases stayed unmatched. Germline assignment: CDR1 LNHDA and CDR2 SQIVND (reference sequence). This CDR3 region has 16 residues.

CDR3 DNA: TGTGCCAGTAGTATCTCCCCCTCCGGGACAAAAACTGAAGCTTTCTTT. Translating gives CASSISPSGTKTEAFF. The rearrangement uses TRBV19 and TRBJ1-1; D is perhaps TRBD1 (6 bases). From germline, CDR1 is LNHDA and CDR2 SQIVND (reference sequence). The CDR3 contains 16 residues. V was pared by 3 bases and J by 5 bases, with 19 bases between.

V and J are TRBV5-4 and TRBJ1-2, with a weak D call TRBD1 (5 bases). Germline-derived CDR1 and CDR2 are SGHNT and YYREEE (reference sequence). Trimming took 1 base from V and 4 from J, leaving 14 bases between them. The CDR3 is made up of 15 amino acids. The CDR3 DNA is TGTGCCAGCAGCTTGACGGGGGTATTGAGCTATGGCTACACCTTC. Protein: CASSLTGVLSYGYTF.

This rearrangement joins TRBV19 to TRBJ1-5; no clear D. The V gene lost 1 base and the J gene lost 4 bases, with 5 bases spanning the gap. The germline CDR1 and CDR2 sequences are LNHDA and SQIVND (reference sequence). CDR3 length equals 13 residues. The CDR3 reads CASSIAENQPQHF. For the CDR3, the DNA is TGTGCCAGTAGTATAGCGGAGAATCAGCCCCAGCATTTT.

The V gene is TRBV6-1, the J gene TRBJ1-4; the D is unclear. V shed 3 bases and J shed 8 bases, with 7 bases lying between them. The CDR3 is made up of 12 amino acids. CDR1 and CDR2 from the germline V gene are MNHNS and SASEGT. CDR3 in DNA: TGTGCCAGCAGTGATGAGGGCGAAAAACTGTTTTTT. Amino acid sequence: CASSDEGEKLFF.

The chain joins TRBV11-2 to TRBJ1-1; 12 nucleotides align to TRBD1. CDR1 SGHAT and CDR2 FQNNGV come from the germline V gene. The CDR3 runs to 17 residues. Losses at the gene ends were 1 base for V and 5 bases for J; bases not matched to a gene: 8. CDR3 in DNA: TGTGCCAGCAGCTTAGCCCGGGACAGGGGGCTTCGGACTGAAGCTTTCTTT. Amino acids: CASSLARDRGLRTEAFF.

The J gene is TRBJ2-3, the V gene TRBV19, with D perhaps given as TRBD1 or TRBD2 (6 bases each). Germline-derived CDR1 and CDR2 are LNHDA and SQIVND (reference sequence). Between the trimmed V and J ends, which lost 6 bases and 2 bases, there was a span of 24 bases. The CDR3 runs to 18 residues. CDR3 residues: CASSPFGGSGAITDTQYF. The CDR3 region has the DNA TGTGCCAGTAGCCCCTTTGGTGGTTCGGGGGCCATCACAGATACGCAGTATTTT.

V gene TRBV7-9 combines with J gene TRBJ1-2, with 7 bases matching TRBD1. With 5 bases clipped from V and 5 bases from J, the junction kept 11 bases outside the gene matches. Per germline, CDR1 SEHNR and CDR2 FQNEAQ (reference sequence). This CDR3 comprises 15 residues. The CDR3 is CASSPPAGGEYGYTF. CDR3 bases: TGTGCCAGCAGCCCCCCGGCAGGGGGGGAATATGGCTACACCTTC. Full variable domain (outside the CDR3, taken from reference TRBV7-9 and TRBJ1-2): DTGVSQNPRHKITKRGQNVTFRCDPISEHNRLYWYRQTLGQGPEFLTYFQNEAQLEKSRLLSDRFSAERPKGSFSTLEIQRTEQGDSAMYLCASSPPAGGEYGYTFGSGTRLTVV.

CDR3 sequence (DNA): TGTGCCAGCAGCCGGGTGGAATCCCGGGAGCAGTTCTTC. Translated, it gives CASSRVESREQFF. V and J are TRBV6-5 and TRBJ2-1; no definite D call. CDR3 length: 13 residues. The ends were cut back, 6 bases at V and 10 bases at J, with 16 bases in the middle. CDR1 and CDR2 from the germline V gene are MNHEY and SVGAGI.